This TCR beta chain was sequenced in a study of T cell changes during pregnancy in multiple sclerosis. Using immunoSEQ multiplex PCR, the repertoire was profiled, and TCRdb retains in-frame clones only, with some absent. This repertoire shows 76,000 or so clones, around 93% found once; its top ten account for about 0.69%. The CDR3 sequence is 13 residues long. The germline CDR1 and CDR2 sequences are MNHEY and SVGAGI. The V gene lost 6 bases and the J gene lost 5 bases, with 13 bases spanning the gap. This receptor was identified in a female donor in good health, enrolled as a control in a pregnancy study. The chain couples TRBV6-5 to TRBJ1-2; D possibly corresponds to TRBD1 (5 bases). This sample comprised peripheral blood, obtained in the second trimester of pregnancy. CDR3 protein: CASRLDSEYGYTF. The CDR3 region has the DNA TGTGCCAGCAGGCTCGACAGCGAGTATGGCTACACCTTC.